These 14 T cell receptor beta chains were sequenced from one sample in a study of STAT5B mutations in CD4+ large granular lymphocyte leukemia. The repertoire was sequenced with immunoSEQ multiplex PCR; TCRdb's copy has only in-frame clones and lacks some. The sample holds roughly 32,000 clones, about 71% seen once. Specimen: CD4+ T cells from blood buffy coats. The receptors here all came from a human donor in good health.

The CDR3 region has the DNA TGTGCCAGCTCGACCGCCGGCTTGAGGGCTTTCTTT. It specifies CASSTAGLRAFF. The V and J genes are TRBV27 and TRBJ1-1; no firm D call. V was cut by 8 bases and J by 11 bases, with 18 bases left in between. The germline CDR1 and CDR2 sequences are MNHEY and SMNVEV (reference sequence). The CDR3 has 12 amino acids.

V usage is TRBV5-1 and J usage is TRBJ1-2, with D maybe TRBD1 (5 bases). CDR3 size: 13 residues. Germline CDR1 is SGHRS and CDR2 is YFSETQ. V dropped 5 bases and J dropped 4 bases, with 12 bases sitting between them. CDR3 region: CASSLREGYGYTF. In DNA form, the CDR3 reads TGCGCCAGCAGTCTCAGGGAGGGCTATGGCTACACCTTC.

This chain connects TRBV19 to TRBJ1-4; D is ambiguous. V dropped 6 bases and J dropped 7 bases, with 6 bases sitting between them. The CDR3 contains 11 residues. Germline-derived CDR1 and CDR2 are LNHDA and SQIVND (reference sequence). CDR3 in amino acids: CASRSGEKLFF. DNA for the CDR3: TGTGCCAGTAGATCCGGTGAAAAACTGTTTTTT.

The rearrangement uses TRBV7-9 and TRBJ1-3; 9 bases agree with TRBD1. This CDR3 comprises 16 residues. Germline-derived CDR1 and CDR2 are SEHNR and FQNEAQ (reference sequence). V lost 5 bases, J lost 0 bases, and 5 bases stayed unmatched. The DNA of the CDR3 is TGTGCCAGCAGCCCTCGGACAGGGGTCTCTGGAAACACCATATATTTT. It translates to CASSPRTGVSGNTIYF.

V gene TRBV18 combines with J gene TRBJ2-7; no clear D. The length of the CDR3 is 15 residues. V was shortened by 2 bases and J by 0 bases, with 11 bases between the two germline ends. Germline V CDR1 and CDR2: KGHSH, LQKENI. The CDR3 coding sequence is TGTGCCAGCTCACCAAAGAATCCCAGCTCCTACGAGCAGTACTTC. It yields the protein CASSPKNPSSYEQYF.

The chain has TRBV7-2 and TRBJ2-2; 8 bases match TRBD2. CDR1 SGHTA and CDR2 FQGNSA come from the germline V gene. J was trimmed by 0 bases and V by 5 bases; bases with no gene match: 5. The CDR3 runs to 16 residues. The DNA for the CDR3 is TGTGCCAGCAGCCGGAGGGGACTAGCGAACACCGGGGAGCTGTTTTTT. Translating it yields CASSRRGLANTGELFF. Full variable domain (missing parts from reference TRBV7-2 and TRBJ2-2): GAGVSQSPSNKVTEKGKDVELRCDPISGHTALYWYRQSLGQGLEFLIYFQGNSAPDKSGLPSDRFSAERTGGSVSTLTIQRTQQEDSAVYLCASSRRGLANTGELFFGEGSRLTVL.

This chain uses TRBV6-5 with TRBJ2-2; D is unclear. The CDR3 spans 14 residues. V shed 3 bases and J shed 2 bases, with 7 bases lying between them. From germline, CDR1 is MNHEY and CDR2 SVGAGI. In DNA, the CDR3 is TGTGCCAGCAGTTATGGCAGAAACACCGGGGAGCTGTTTTTT. Protein sequence: CASSYGRNTGELFF.

The rearrangement uses TRBV6-1 and TRBJ1-4; TRBD1 might be the D (6 bases). This CDR3 has 15 amino acids. Germline V gene sequence: CDR1 MNHNS, CDR2 SASEGT. V lost 4 bases and J lost 7, with 16 bases in between. CDR3 DNA sequence: TGTGCCAGCAGTGCTACAGGGCCTTTGGGTGAAAAACTGTTTTTT. It is translated as CASSATGPLGEKLFF.

V is TRBV5-1 and J is TRBJ2-1, with 7 positions matching TRBD2. Per the germline V gene, CDR1 is SGHRS and CDR2 is YFSETQ. V shed 2 bases, J shed 4 bases, and the junction held 12 bases outside the gene matches. The CDR3 has 17 residues. CDR3 DNA: TGCGCCAGCAGCTTTGGGTCTGGGGGGGTGGGTTACAATGAGCAGTTCTTC. It specifies CASSFGSGGVGYNEQFF.

The chain has TRBV29-1 and TRBJ1-5; 7 nucleotides agree with TRBD1. J was trimmed by 5 bases and V by 6 bases; bases with no gene match: 7. The CDR3 loop spans 13 amino acids. CDR1 is SQVTM and CDR2 is ANQGSEA in the germline V gene. As DNA, the CDR3 is TGCAGCGTGCGACAGGGTAGTCATCAGCCCCAGCATTTT. It is translated as CSVRQGSHQPQHF.

This chain uses TRBV7-2 with TRBJ2-3; 12 nucleotides align to TRBD1. CDR1 and CDR2 from the germline V gene are SGHTA and FQGNSA. The CDR3 sequence is 16 residues long. Trimming cost V 1 base and J 5 bases; bases outside gene matches: 4. The CDR3 reads CASSLEGQGAIDTQYF. CDR3 in DNA: TGTGCCAGCAGCTTAGAGGGACAGGGGGCAATAGATACGCAGTATTTT.

This clone has more than one count but fewer than ten. The chain is built from TRBV5-8 and TRBJ2-3; 7 nucleotides match TRBD2. Losses at the gene ends were 2 bases for V and 4 bases for J; bases not matched to a gene: 7. The germline V gene encodes CDR1 SGHTS and CDR2 YDEGEE. The length of the CDR3 is 15 residues. The CDR3 loop is CASSLAGNPADTQYF. As DNA, the CDR3 is TGTGCCAGCAGCTTAGCGGGGAACCCGGCAGATACGCAGTATTTT.

This clone has only one observation. The chain joins TRBV7-2 to TRBJ1-2; 7 positions agree with TRBD1. V lost 5 bases, J lost 0 bases, and 3 bases stayed unmatched. This CDR3 comprises 14 residues. From germline, CDR1 is SGHTA and CDR2 FQGNSA. The CDR3 nucleotides are TGTGCCAGCAGCCCTGGGACAGCTAACTATGGCTACACCTTC. Amino acids: CASSPGTANYGYTF.

This chain links TRBV18 with TRBJ1-1; TRBD1 aligns across 8 bases. The V and J ends lost 0 bases and 7 bases, in that order; junction bases with no gene match: 4. Germline V lookup: CDR1 KGHSH, CDR2 LQKENI. CDR3 size: 14 residues. DNA of the CDR3: TGTGCCAGCTCACCACCGCCAGGGGGCAGTGAAGCTTTCTTT. This gives the protein CASSPPPGGSEAFF.